Sequencing of this T cell receptor beta chain was carried out in a study of blood T cell repertoires in COVID-19. TCRdb's copy holds only in-frame clones and misses some; the assay was immunoSEQ multiplex PCR. The sample has tens of thousands of clones, 78% seen once. This clone was seen more than once but under ten times. CDR3 length: 10 amino acids. The V and J ends lost 6 bases and 6 bases, in that order; junction bases with no gene match: 1. Germline CDR1 is DFQATT and CDR2 is SNEGSKA (reference sequence). The sample comprised peripheral blood. The receptor's source is a man at least 80 years old with acute or convalescent COVID-19. The chain couples TRBV20-1 to TRBJ1-1; TRBD1 matches 7 bases. CDR3 DNA sequence: TGCAGTGCGACAGGGTCTGAAGCTTTCTTT. Protein product: CSATGSEAFF.